What follows are 24 T cell receptor beta chains derived from one specimen sequenced in a study of T cells in Graves' hyperthyroidism and ophthalmopathy. Amplification targeted TCR beta CDR3 regions from RNA transcripts. RT-PCR in the first round (using the HTBI primer set) targeted the TCR CDR3. TCRdb called the multiplex PCR reads again in MiXCR, with one record for every CDR3 protein. Of about 620,000 distinct CDR3 sequences in the sample, about 17% were seen once. The sequenced sample consisted of blood. The receptors were sampled from a woman in her 30s with Graves' hyperthyroidism.

This clonotype was seen repeatedly, ten times or more. This rearrangement joins TRBV28 to TRBJ2-7; TRBD2 aligns across 7 bases. V was pared by 3 bases and J by 7 bases, with 18 bases of the junction left unmatched. Per germline, CDR1 MDHEN and CDR2 SYDVKM. The CDR3 totals 17 residues. CDR3 DNA: TGTGCCAGCAGTTTTAGGGGAGGGGCAGCCCACCGTAGAGAGCAGTACTTC. Its protein is CASSFRGGAAHRREQYF.

This clonotype was detected many times. The V gene is TRBV2, the J gene TRBJ2-1, with no clear D. The CDR3 is 12 residues long. V was pared by 2 bases and J by 6 bases, with 5 bases between. Germline CDR1 reads SNHLY; CDR2 reads FYNNEI. The CDR3 sequence is CASSELGNEQFF. The CDR3 bases are TGTGCCAGCAGTGAACTGGGCAATGAGCAGTTCTTC. Drawing the rest from reference TRBV2 and TRBJ2-1, the complete variable domain is EPEVTQTPSHQVTQMGQEVILRCVPISNHLYFYWYRQILGQKVEFLVSFYNNEISEKSEIFDDQFSVERPDGSNFTLKIRSTKLEDSAMYFCASSELGNEQFFGPGTRLTVL.

This clonotype has at least ten counts. The chain employs TRBV27 and TRBJ1-6; 10 bases agree with TRBD1. The length of the CDR3 is 14 residues. From germline, CDR1 is MNHEY and CDR2 SMNVEV (reference sequence). V lost 2 bases and J lost 9; bases outside the gene matches: 1. CDR3 loop: CASSLRQGASPLHF. The CDR3 bases are TGTGCCAGCAGTTTACGACAGGGGGCTTCACCCCTCCACTTT.

Only a few counts were recorded for this clonotype. The chain uses TRBV13 and TRBJ1-2; no reliable D call. V lost 4 bases and J lost 8, with 11 bases in between. The V gene's germline CDR1 is PRHDT and CDR2 FYEKMQ (reference sequence). The CDR3 is 12 residues long. Here the CDR3 reads CASSSAFEGYTF. CDR3 bases: TGTGCCAGCAGCTCCGCATTCGAAGGCTACACCTTC.

This clonotype was seen many times. The V gene is TRBV28, the J gene TRBJ2-7; possible D gene TRBD2, 5 bases. Germline values: CDR1 MDHEN, CDR2 SYDVKM. The CDR3 consists of 13 residues. V lost 7 bases and J lost 3, with 13 bases in between. The CDR3 bases are TGTGCCAGCACGGGATGGCCCGACTACGAGCAGTACTTC. Its translation is CASTGWPDYEQYF.

V gene TRBV6-2 or TRBV6-3 combines with J gene TRBJ2-7; 9 bases fit TRBD2. Germline CDR1 is MNHEY and CDR2 is SVGEGT. J lost 5 bases, V lost 6 bases, and 8 bases had no gene match. The CDR3 has 14 amino acids. CDR3 sequence: CASSQKREVNEQYF. The CDR3 DNA sequence: TGTGCCAGCAGCCAAAAGCGGGAGGTTAACGAGCAGTACTTC.

Points on this clonotype: Possible read error: a much larger clone is one base away. The gene calls are TRBV20-1 and TRBJ2-1; D might be TRBD1 or TRBD2, each matching 5 bases. Per the germline V gene, CDR1 is DFQATT and CDR2 is SNEGSKA (reference sequence). This CDR3 is built from 11 residues. The CDR3 DNA sequence: TGCAGTACTAGACAGTACAATGAGCAGTTCTTC. Residues: CSTRQYNEQFF.

This clonotype is classed as medium-sized. The chain uses TRBV28 and TRBJ1-2; 7 nucleotides align to TRBD1. The germline gives CDR1 MDHEN, CDR2 SYDVKM. Trimming removed 6 bases from V and 4 bases from J; junction bases left unmatched: 5. The CDR3 has 13 residues. CDR3 amino acids: CASRRQGPYGYTF. CDR3 coding DNA: TGTGCCAGCAGAAGACAGGGTCCCTATGGCTACACCTTC.

This clonotype came up many times. The rearrangement joins TRBV6-5 to TRBJ2-7; D could derive from TRBD1 or TRBD2 (5 bases each). The CDR3 runs 14 residues. Germline CDR1 reads MNHEY; CDR2 reads SVGAGI. Trimming stripped 8 bases from V and 5 bases from J, with 19 bases between. The CDR3 nucleotides read TGTGCCAGCTCCCCGGGCCCCCGGGACCACGAGCAGTACTTC. Translation gives CASSPGPRDHEQYF.

This clonotype was counted ten times or more. The J gene is TRBJ2-1, the V gene TRBV27, with 10 bases identical to TRBD2. This CDR3 region has 16 residues. Trimming at V came to 3 bases and at J to 8 bases, leaving 10 bases not matched to a gene. Germline V gene sequence: CDR1 MNHEY, CDR2 SMNVEV (reference sequence). The CDR3 region is CASSFGSLAGVDEQFF. The DNA of the CDR3 is TGTGCCAGCAGTTTTGGGTCTCTAGCGGGAGTTGATGAGCAGTTCTTC.

The table lists this clonotype with many counts. The genes are TRBV18 and TRBJ1-4; the match to TRBD1 covers 7 bases. Germline CDR1 KGHSH, CDR2 LQKENI. The CDR3 runs 13 residues. The V segment lost 6 bases and the J segment 6 bases; nucleotides outside the gene matches: 4. The CDR3 region has the DNA TGTGCCAGCTCTCCCGACAGGGATGAAAAACTGTTTTTT. This gives the protein CASSPDRDEKLFF.

This clonotype was seen at least ten times. This chain connects TRBV13 to TRBJ1-1; no firm D call. Germline-derived CDR1 and CDR2 are PRHDT and FYEKMQ (reference sequence). Deletions cut 2 bases from V and 1 base from J, with 17 bases between. The CDR3 consists of 17 residues. In nucleotides, the CDR3 is TGTGCCAGCAGCTTAAGAAGGAAAGTAGAGACGAACACTGAAGCTTTCTTT. It encodes CASSLRRKVETNTEAFF.

The chain combines TRBV9 with TRBJ2-2; TRBD1 might be the D (5 bases). Germline V CDR1 and CDR2: SGDLS, YYNGEE. Trimming took 0 bases from V and 2 from J, leaving 8 bases between them. The CDR3 contains 15 residues. The CDR3 sequence: CASSVGGSNTGELFF. The CDR3 DNA sequence: TGTGCCAGCAGCGTAGGGGGCTCTAACACCGGGGAGCTGTTTTTT.

The sample holds many counts of this clonotype. The V gene is TRBV2, the J gene TRBJ1-5; D is ambiguous. Per germline, CDR1 SNHLY and CDR2 FYNNEI. The CDR3 loop spans 15 amino acids. Trimming pared 5 bases from V and 0 bases from J, leaving 11 bases between. CDR3 DNA: TGTGCCAGCAGTTTTGGACGGAGTAGCAATCAGCCCCAGCATTTT. It codes for CASSFGRSSNQPQHF.

The rearrangement uses TRBV27 and TRBJ1-1; 8 bases line up with TRBD1. Germline trimming cut 6 bases from V and 1 base from J; bases unmatched to any gene: 4. In germline, CDR1 is MNHEY, CDR2 SMNVEV (reference sequence). This CDR3 has 14 residues. In DNA form, the CDR3 reads TGTGCCAGCAGAGACGGGACAGGGAACACTGAAGCTTTCTTT. This encodes CASRDGTGNTEAFF.

The gene calls are TRBV6-1 and TRBJ2-3, with a tentative D call TRBD1 (6 bases). Germline CDR1 reads MNHNS; CDR2 reads SASEGT. The V end was cut by 5 bases, the J end by 2 bases, with 14 bases between. The CDR3 length is 15 residues. In nucleotides, the CDR3 is TGTGCCAGCAGTCCACGGGGACACTACACAGATACGCAGTATTTT. This sequence encodes CASSPRGHYTDTQYF.

This clonotype was seen more than once but under ten times. This chain links TRBV6-1 with TRBJ1-2; 12 nucleotides align to TRBD1. The ends lost 6 bases at V and 7 bases at J; junction bases unmatched: 12. This CDR3 region has 16 residues. Germline V gene data show CDR1 as MNHNS and CDR2 as SASEGT. The DNA for the CDR3 is TGTGCCAGCAGGGACCGGGACAGGGGGCTCTTTGGTGGCTACACCTTC. This gives the protein CASRDRDRGLFGGYTF.

This clonotype was recorded many times. The chain has TRBV20-1 and TRBJ2-3; D gene uncertain. Germline V CDR1 and CDR2: DFQATT, SNEGSKA (reference sequence). The CDR3 spans 13 residues. Trimming cost V 4 bases and J 0 bases, with 8 bases left between them. The CDR3 DNA sequence: TGCAGTGCTACCTTAGGGAGCACAGATACGCAGTATTTT. Protein: CSATLGSTDTQYF.

The chain couples TRBV11-2 to TRBJ1-1; possible D gene TRBD1, 5 bases. Trimming left V 1 base short and J 7 bases short, with 10 bases between. CDR3 length: 13 amino acids. Germline CDR1 reads SGHAT; CDR2 reads FQNNGV. CDR3 bases: TGTGCCAGCAGCTTAGTGCGGGGCTTTGAAGCTTTCTTT. Its protein product is CASSLVRGFEAFF.

This clonotype was observed many times. The chain recombines TRBV10-3 with TRBJ2-3; D gene ambiguous. This CDR3 comprises 12 residues. The germline V and J ends were trimmed by 2 bases and 4 bases, with 4 bases remaining between them. In germline, CDR1 is ENHRY, CDR2 SYGVKD. CDR3 residues: CAISERPDTQYF. As DNA, the CDR3 is TGTGCCATCAGTGAGCGTCCAGATACGCAGTATTTT.

In this sample, this clonotype turned up many times. This chain connects TRBV20-1 to TRBJ2-5, with D possibly matching TRBD2 (7 bases). The CDR3 extends over 14 amino acids. Germline V gives CDR1 DFQATT, CDR2 SNEGSKA (reference sequence). Trimming took off 1 base at V and 5 bases at J, with 14 bases between the two ends. CDR3 residues: CSARVGGRRETQYF. The CDR3 bases are TGCAGTGCTAGAGTCGGGGGGCGTAGGGAGACCCAGTACTTC.

The V call is TRBV9, the J call TRBJ2-1; TRBD2 might be the D (7 bases). The CDR3 has 17 residues. In germline, CDR1 is SGDLS, CDR2 YYNGEE. V was trimmed by 3 bases and J by 3 bases, leaving 19 bases between them. The CDR3 nucleotides are TGTGCCAGCAGCGCCCAGGAGGGGGGAGGGTTCTACAATGAGCAGTTCTTC. Translation: CASSAQEGGGFYNEQFF.

Ten or more counts support this clonotype. The CDR3 loop reads CSARDLGGTSVRAYEQYF. The CDR3 DNA reads TGCAGTGCTAGAGATTTAGGCGGGACTAGCGTTAGAGCCTACGAGCAGTACTTC. The J gene is TRBJ2-7, the V gene TRBV20-1, with 10 bases matching TRBD2. V trimming: 0 bases; J trimming: 2 bases; junction bases outside the gene matches: 13. CDR3 length: 18 residues. Germline CDR1 is DFQATT and CDR2 is SNEGSKA (reference sequence).

This clonotype was counted between two and nine times. The chain has TRBV9 and TRBJ2-2, with D perhaps matching TRBD2 (6 bases). V was clipped by 3 bases and J by 1 base, with 22 bases between them. Germline V gene data show CDR1 as SGDLS and CDR2 as YYNGEE. CDR3 size: 19 residues. The CDR3 is CASSELPRSGGRNTGELFF. The CDR3 nucleotides are TGTGCCAGCAGCGAACTTCCTCGATCAGGAGGGAGGAACACCGGGGAGCTGTTTTTT.